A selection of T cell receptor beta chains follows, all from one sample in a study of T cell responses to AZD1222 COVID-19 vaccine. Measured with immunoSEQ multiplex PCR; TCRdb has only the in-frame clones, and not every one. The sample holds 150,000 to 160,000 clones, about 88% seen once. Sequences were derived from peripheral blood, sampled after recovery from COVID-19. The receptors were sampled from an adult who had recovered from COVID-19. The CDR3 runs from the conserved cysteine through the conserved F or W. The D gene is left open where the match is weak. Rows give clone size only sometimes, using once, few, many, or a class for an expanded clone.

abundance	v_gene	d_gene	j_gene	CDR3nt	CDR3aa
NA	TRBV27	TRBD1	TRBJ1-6	TGTGCCAGCAGTTTATTCGGGACAGGGTTCTCACCCCTCCACTTT	CASSLFGTGFSPLHF
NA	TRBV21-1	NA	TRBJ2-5	TGTGCCAGCAGCCGCGCCTTGGGGACTACGTCGGAGACCCAGTACTTC	CASSRALGTTSETQYF
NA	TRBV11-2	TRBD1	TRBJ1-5	TGTGCCAGCAGCACCGGTGGGACAGGGCGTCAGCCCCAGCATTTT	CASSTGGTGRQPQHF
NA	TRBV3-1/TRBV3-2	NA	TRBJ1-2	TGTGCCAGCAGCCACCGAAGGGATGTCTATGGCTACACCTTC	CASSHRRDVYGYTF
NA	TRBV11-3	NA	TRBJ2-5	TGTGCCAGCAGCCCGGGGGGCTTCGATCAAGAGACCCAGTACTTC	CASSPGGFDQETQYF
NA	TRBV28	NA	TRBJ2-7	TGTGCCAGCAGTTTGGAGGGGAACTACGAGCAGTACTTC	CASSLEGNYEQYF
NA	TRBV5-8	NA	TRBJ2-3	TGTGCCAGCGCCGCTTCCCGGGGAATAGATACGCAGTATTTT	CASAASRGIDTQYF
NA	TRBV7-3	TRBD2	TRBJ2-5	TGTGCCAGCAGCCCCTCCCTAGCGGGGGGGCGAGAGACCCAGTACTTC	CASSPSLAGGRETQYF
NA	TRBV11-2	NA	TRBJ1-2	TGTGCCAGCAGCAAAAGGGGGGGGGACCCGGGCTATGGCTACACCTTC	CASSKRGGDPGYGYTF
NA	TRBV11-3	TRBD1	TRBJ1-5	TGTGCCAGCAGCCGGGACAGGGGGCCCCATCCGCTTGATCAGCCCCAGCATTTT	CASSRDRGPHPLDQPQHF
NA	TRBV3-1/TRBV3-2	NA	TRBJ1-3	TGTGCCAGCAGCCCCCTCAGAGGCTCTGGAAACACCATATATTTT	CASSPLRGSGNTIYF
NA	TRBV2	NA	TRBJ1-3	TGTGCCAGCATAGGCCCCGGGGGCACCTCTGGAAACACCATATATTTT	CASIGPGGTSGNTIYF
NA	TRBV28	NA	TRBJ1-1	TGTGCGACAGCGACGATTGAAGCTTTCTTT	CATATIEAFF
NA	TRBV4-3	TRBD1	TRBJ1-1	TGCGCCAGCAGCCAAGTCACAGGGGGAAACACTGAAGCTTTCTTT	CASSQVTGGNTEAFF
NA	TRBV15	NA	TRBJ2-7	TGTGCCACCAGCAGATCTTCCGGGGTCTACGAGCAGTACTTC	CATSRSSGVYEQYF
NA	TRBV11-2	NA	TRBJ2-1	TGTGCCAGCAGCTTCGTAGCGAGCAATGAGCAGTTCTTC	CASSFVASNEQFF
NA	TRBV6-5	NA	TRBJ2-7	TGTGCCAGCAGTTCGCGGACCGAGTACGAGCAGTACTTC	CASSSRTEYEQYF
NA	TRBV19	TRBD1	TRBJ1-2	TGTGCCAGTAGTAACATGGGACAGGGGCTTGGAATCTACGGCTACACCTTC	CASSNMGQGLGIYGYTF
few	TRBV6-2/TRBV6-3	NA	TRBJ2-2	TGTGCCAGCAGTGAGGCGGGGGCGATCGGGGAGCTGTTTTTT	CASSEAGAIGELFF
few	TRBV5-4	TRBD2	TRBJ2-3	TGTGCCAGCAGCTGGGGGAGCGGGGGGGCGAATACGCAGTATTTT	CASSWGSGGANTQYF
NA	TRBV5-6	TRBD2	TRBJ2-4	TGTGCCAGCACCGAAGGGACTAGGCATCCCCTGGCCAAAAACATTCAGTACTTC	CASTEGTRHPLAKNIQYF
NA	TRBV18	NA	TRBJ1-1	TGTGCCAGCTCACCGCTACCTGGGGGCGGGGACACTGAAGCTTTCTTT	CASSPLPGGGDTEAFF
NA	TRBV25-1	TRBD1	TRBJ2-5	TGTGCCAGCAGTGACTGGGGACAGAGCCAAGAGACCCAGTACTTC	CASSDWGQSQETQYF
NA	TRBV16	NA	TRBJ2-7	TGTGCCAGCAGCCAGACTGGAGACTCCTACGAGCAGTACTTC	CASSQTGDSYEQYF
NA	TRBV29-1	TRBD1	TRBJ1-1	TGCAGCGTTGGGTGGACAGGGAACACTGAAGCTTTCTTT	CSVGWTGNTEAFF
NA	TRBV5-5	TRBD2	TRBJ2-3	TGTGCCAGCAGCCCCCGGCGGGGGGGCAATACAGATACGCAGTATTTT	CASSPRRGGNTDTQYF
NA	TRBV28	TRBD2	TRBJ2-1	TGTGCCAGCAGTTCCGCGACTAGCGGGCAATACAATGAGCAGTTCTTC	CASSSATSGQYNEQFF
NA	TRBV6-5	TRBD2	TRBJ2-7	TGTGCCAGCAGCGCTCTAGCGGGTCTCTACGAGCAGTACTTC	CASSALAGLYEQYF
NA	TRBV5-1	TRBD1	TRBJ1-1	TGCGCCAGCAGCTTGGCCGGGACAGGGATGGTAAACACTGAAGCTTTCTTT	CASSLAGTGMVNTEAFF
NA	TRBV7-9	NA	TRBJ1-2	TGTGCCAGCAGCTTAATTAACTATGGCTACACCTTC	CASSLINYGYTF
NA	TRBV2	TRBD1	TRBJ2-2	TGTGCCAGCAGTGTAGGACAGGGGTACGGGGAGCTGTTTTTT	CASSVGQGYGELFF
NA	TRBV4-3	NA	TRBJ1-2	TGCGCCAGCAGCCAAGTCGGCGTCCGGGCCTATGGCTACACCTTC	CASSQVGVRAYGYTF
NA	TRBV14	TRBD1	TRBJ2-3	TGTGCCAGCAGCCACCGACCGGGACAGGGGTCAGATACGCAGTATTTT	CASSHRPGQGSDTQYF
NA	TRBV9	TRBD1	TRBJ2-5	TGTGCCAGCAGCGCCCCCAGGGGGGAGACCCAGTACTTC	CASSAPRGETQYF
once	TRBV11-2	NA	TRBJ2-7	TGTGCCAGCAGCCTAGGATCCGGGATTGCCTACGAGCAGTACTTC	CASSLGSGIAYEQYF
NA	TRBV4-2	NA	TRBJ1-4	TGTGCCAGCAGCCAAGTGACCGCTTCAACTAATGAAAAACTGTTTTTT	CASSQVTASTNEKLFF
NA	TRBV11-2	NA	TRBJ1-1	TGTGCCAGCAGCCTCACGGTGCGGAAGAACACTGAAGCTTTCTTT	CASSLTVRKNTEAFF
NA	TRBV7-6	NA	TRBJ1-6	TGTGCCAGCAGCCCCCGAGGGGCAGTAATTAATTCACCCCTCCACTTT	CASSPRGAVINSPLHF
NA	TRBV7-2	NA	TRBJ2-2	TGTGCCAGCAGCTTATATGGGGGCGGTAACACCGGGGAGCTGTTTTTT	CASSLYGGGNTGELFF
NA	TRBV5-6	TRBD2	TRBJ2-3	TGTGCCAGCACCCGACTAGCGGGAGGGTGGTATACGCAGTATTTT	CASTRLAGGWYTQYF
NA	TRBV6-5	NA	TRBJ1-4	TGTGCCAGCAGTTCACTGGGGGGGAGTGAAAAACTGTTTTTT	CASSSLGGSEKLFF
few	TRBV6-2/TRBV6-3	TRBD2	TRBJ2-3	TGTGCCAGCAGTTTCGAGGCAGCGGGGGTCACAGATACGCAGTATTTT	CASSFEAAGVTDTQYF
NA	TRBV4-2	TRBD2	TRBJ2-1	TGTGCCAGCAGCCAAGATCTAGCGGGAGGATCGTACAATGAGCAGTTCTTC	CASSQDLAGGSYNEQFF
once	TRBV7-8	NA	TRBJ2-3	TGTGCCAGCAGCTCCCAGGACCGAAGCACGCAGTATTTT	CASSSQDRSTQYF
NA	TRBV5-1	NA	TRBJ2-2	TGCGCCAGCAGCTTGGTTGGCGGGGAGCTGTTTTTT	CASSLVGGELFF
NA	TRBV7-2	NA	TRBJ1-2	TGTGCCAGCAGTACGTGGGACAACAAATATGGCTACACCTTC	CASSTWDNKYGYTF
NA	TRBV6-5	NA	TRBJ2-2	TGTGCCAGCAGAAGGACAGACTACACCGGGGAGCTGTTTTTT	CASRRTDYTGELFF
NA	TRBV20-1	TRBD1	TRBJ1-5	TGCAGTGCTAGTCGGGACAGCCCAAATCAGCCCCAGCATTTT	CSASRDSPNQPQHF
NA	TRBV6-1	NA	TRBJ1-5	TGTGCCAGCAGTGTAGTGGCGGACATCTCCTATCAGCCCCAGCATTTT	CASSVVADISYQPQHF
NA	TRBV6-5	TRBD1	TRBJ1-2	TGTGCCGGAGGGACAGGGTCCTCCTATGGCTACACCTTC	CAGGTGSSYGYTF